Presented here are 13 T cell receptor beta chains from one specimen sequenced in a study of vaccination effects on CD4 cells after COVID-19 (dated 2022 in TCRdb). Their cognate antigens are unknown. The ViraFEST assay stimulated PBMC with viral peptide pools and then used TCR sequencing to identify antigen-specific CD4+ T cell clonotypes by expansion. After roughly 11 days of culture, CD4+ T cells were isolated with the EasySep CD4+ T cell isolation kit. PCR-confirmed SARS-CoV-2 infection had occurred in convalescent patients between March and December 2020, before the Alpha, Beta and Delta variants emerged in the United States. Libraries were constructed by the immunoSEQ multiplex PCR assay. TCRdb limited this immuneACCESS table to in-frame rearrangements with V and J called. A share of clones is missing; checked studies link under half to unresolved V genes, and the rest is unexplained. The table for this sample lists 60,000 to 75,000 clones; over 65% of them were counted only once. The ten most abundant clones make up over 4.5% of the sample.

Sequences were derived from CD4+ T cells from PBMCs cultured with HIV peptides, sampled before COVID-19 vaccination. In light of the paper, this sample's cell subset or site label describes: HIV-1 Nef peptide pool negative control/reference culture. Every receptor here comes from a human donor who had a prior SARS-CoV-2 infection.

The rearrangement links TRBV7-9 to TRBJ2-5, with 8 bases aligning to TRBD2. Germline V CDR1 and CDR2: SEHNR, FQNEAQ (reference sequence). V dropped 2 bases and J dropped 4; count of bases not matched to a gene: 3. CDR3 length equals 14 residues. The CDR3 nucleotides read TGTGCCAGCAGCTTATGGGCGGGGGGAGAGACCCAGTACTTC. As protein: CASSLWAGGETQYF.

The chain links TRBV7-9 to TRBJ2-7; perhaps D is TRBD1 or TRBD2 (6 bases each). The CDR3 loop spans 13 amino acids. Germline assignment: CDR1 SEHNR and CDR2 FQNEAQ (reference sequence). Trimming pared 1 base from V and 6 bases from J, leaving 10 bases between. CDR3: CASSLEGGSEQYF. In DNA, the CDR3 is TGTGCCAGCAGCTTAGAGGGGGGCTCCGAGCAGTACTTC. Drawing the rest from reference TRBV7-9 and TRBJ2-7, the complete variable domain is DTGVSQNPRHKITKRGQNVTFRCDPISEHNRLYWYRQTLGQGPEFLTYFQNEAQLEKSRLLSDRFSAERPKGSFSTLEIQRTEQGDSAMYLCASSLEGGSEQYFGPGTRLTVT.

This chain uses TRBV11-2 with TRBJ2-7, with D possibly TRBD2 on 6 matching bases. The V end was cut by 5 bases, the J end by 0 bases, with 14 bases between. CDR3 size: 15 residues. The germline V gene has CDR1 SGHAT and CDR2 FQNNGV. CDR3 protein: CASSRTIADSYEQYF. In DNA, the CDR3 is TGTGCCAGCAGCCGAACAATAGCGGACTCCTACGAGCAGTACTTC.

This chain links TRBV19 with TRBJ2-5; 7 bases align to TRBD2. Losses at the gene ends were 2 bases for V and 5 bases for J; bases not matched to a gene: 14. Germline V gene sequence: CDR1 LNHDA, CDR2 SQIVND (reference sequence). CDR3 length: 17 amino acids. The CDR3 region has the DNA TGTGCCAGTAGTATACTCCATTCAGCGGGGCCGCGGGAGACCCAGTACTTC. Its translation is CASSILHSAGPRETQYF.

The chain carries TRBV6-6 and TRBJ1-5; 7 nucleotides match TRBD1. Unmatched junction bases numbered 7, after V lost 4 bases and J lost 7 bases. CDR1 is MNHNY and CDR2 is SVGAGI in the germline V gene (reference sequence). The CDR3 contains 14 residues. CDR3 region: CASSSTDRAQPQHF. CDR3 DNA sequence: TGTGCCAGCAGTTCGACCGACAGGGCGCAGCCCCAGCATTTT.

The chain couples TRBV24-1 to TRBJ2-7; D possibly corresponds to TRBD1 (7 bases). The CDR3 runs to 14 residues. V was trimmed by 4 bases and J by 2 bases, leaving 11 bases between them. Germline V gene data show CDR1 as KGHDR and CDR2 as SFDVKD. The CDR3 spells CATSDQGGPYEQYF. The CDR3 bases are TGTGCCACCAGTGACCAGGGGGGCCCCTACGAGCAGTACTTC.

The table lists this clone with a few counts. This chain uses TRBV11-3 with TRBJ1-2; 8 nucleotides match TRBD1. Germline loops: CDR1 SGHNT, CDR2 YENEEA. V lost 5 bases to trimming and J lost 8 bases; unmatched junction nucleotides: 10. This CDR3 is built from 14 residues. CDR3 bases: TGTGCCAGCAGCCCTGGACAGGGTAGGACCGGCTACACCTTC. Encoded protein: CASSPGQGRTGYTF.

This chain connects TRBV6-5 to TRBJ2-2; 7 bases map to TRBD2. The V gene's germline CDR1 is MNHEY and CDR2 SVGAGI. This CDR3 has 13 amino acids. After removal of 2 bases from V and 6 bases from J, the junction contained 0 bases not matched to a gene. The CDR3 here is CASSYRGAGELFF. Written as DNA, the CDR3 is TGTGCCAGCAGTTACCGGGGGGCCGGGGAGCTGTTTTTT.

This clone was recorded only once. The gene calls are TRBV10-3 and TRBJ1-1; D unresolved. The CDR3 is 14 amino acids. The V gene lost 6 bases and the J gene lost 4 bases, with 15 bases spanning the gap. Germline CDR1 and CDR2: ENHRY and SYGVKD. The CDR3, as DNA: TGTGCCATCAGACCGGAGAGGGCCTTCACTGAAGCTTTCTTT. Protein sequence: CAIRPERAFTEAFF.

The genes are TRBV7-3 and TRBJ2-1, with TRBD1 matching 8 bases. This CDR3 region has 16 residues. Trimming removed 5 bases from V and 0 bases from J; junction bases left unmatched: 6. The germline V gene encodes CDR1 SGHTA and CDR2 FQGTGA. The DNA of the CDR3 is TGTGCCAGCAGCGATACAGGGGGGCCCTCCTACAATGAGCAGTTCTTC. Amino acid sequence: CASSDTGGPSYNEQFF.

V and J are TRBV5-4 and TRBJ1-1, with D perhaps TRBD1 (6 bases). From germline, CDR1 is SGHNT and CDR2 YYREEE (reference sequence). The CDR3 extends over 15 amino acids. Trimming took 3 bases from V and 2 from J, leaving 14 bases between them. In DNA form, the CDR3 reads TGTGCCAGCAGCTCTCTACAGGGACTAAACACTGAAGCTTTCTTT. As protein: CASSSLQGLNTEAFF.

The chain links TRBV4-3 to TRBJ2-3; unclear D gene. The CDR3 totals 13 residues. Germline CDR1 reads LGHNA; CDR2 reads YSLEER. V dropped 0 bases and J dropped 8 bases, with 9 bases sitting between them. The CDR3 loop reads CASSQDQETTQYF. CDR3 coding DNA: TGCGCCAGCAGCCAAGATCAAGAGACTACGCAGTATTTT.

The chain employs TRBV4-1 and TRBJ1-5; 7 positions match TRBD1. Germline CDR1 and CDR2: MGHRA and YSYEKL. After removal of 3 bases from V and 4 bases from J, the junction contained 21 bases not matched to a gene. The CDR3 contains 20 residues. For the CDR3, the DNA is TGCGCCAGCAGCCACCTTTTCGCGGGACAGTTGATTGGGAGGAATCAGCCCCAGCATTTT. Its translation: CASSHLFAGQLIGRNQPQHF.